This T cell receptor beta chain was found in a study of blood T cells in healthy people across ages. The CDR3 contains 12 residues. V was clipped by 2 bases and J by 6 bases, with 7 bases between them. Germline values: CDR1 MDHEN, CDR2 SYDVKM. This clonotype showed up just a few times. Sample-barcoded 5' priming and a J-beta primer mix drove a second PCR of roughly 7 to 11 cycles. Using its own MiXCR run on the 5' RACE reads, TCRdb lists one record per CDR3 protein. Found here are 1,800,000 or so distinct CDR3 sequences, more than 35% of them singletons; the top ten hold approximately 22%. This TCR was recovered from a human donor in good health. The chain is built from TRBV28 and TRBJ1-2; no clear D gene. Sample: blood. CDR3 sequence: CASSLPENGYTF. The CDR3 region has the DNA TGTGCCAGCAGTTTACCTGAGAATGGCTACACCTTC.